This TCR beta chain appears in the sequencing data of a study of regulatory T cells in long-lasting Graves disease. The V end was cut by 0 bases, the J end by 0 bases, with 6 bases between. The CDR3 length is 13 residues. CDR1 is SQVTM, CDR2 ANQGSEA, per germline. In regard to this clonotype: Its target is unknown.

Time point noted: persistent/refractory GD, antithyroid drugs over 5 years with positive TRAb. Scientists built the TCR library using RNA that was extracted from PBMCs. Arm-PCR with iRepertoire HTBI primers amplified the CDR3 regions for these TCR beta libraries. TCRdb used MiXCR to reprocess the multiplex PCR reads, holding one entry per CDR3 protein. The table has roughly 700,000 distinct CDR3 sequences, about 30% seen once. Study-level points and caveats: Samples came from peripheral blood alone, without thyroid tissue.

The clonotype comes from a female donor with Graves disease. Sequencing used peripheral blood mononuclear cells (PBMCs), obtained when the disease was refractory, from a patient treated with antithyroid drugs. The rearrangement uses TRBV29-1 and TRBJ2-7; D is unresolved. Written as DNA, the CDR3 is TGCAGCGTTGAAGATTTCAGCTCCTACGAGCAGTACTTC. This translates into CSVEDFSSYEQYF.